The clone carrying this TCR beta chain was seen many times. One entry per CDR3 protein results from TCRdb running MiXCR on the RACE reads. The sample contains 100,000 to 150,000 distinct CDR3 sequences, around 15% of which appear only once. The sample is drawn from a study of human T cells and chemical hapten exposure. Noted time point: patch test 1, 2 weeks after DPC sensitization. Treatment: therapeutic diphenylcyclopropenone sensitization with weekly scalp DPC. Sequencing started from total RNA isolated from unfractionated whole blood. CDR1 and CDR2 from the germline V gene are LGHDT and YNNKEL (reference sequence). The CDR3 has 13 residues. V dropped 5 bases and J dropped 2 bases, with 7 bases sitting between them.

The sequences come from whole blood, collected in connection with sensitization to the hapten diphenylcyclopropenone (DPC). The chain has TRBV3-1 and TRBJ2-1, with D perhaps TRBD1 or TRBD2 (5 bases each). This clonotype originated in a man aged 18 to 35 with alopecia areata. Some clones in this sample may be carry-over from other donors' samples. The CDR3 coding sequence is TGTGCCAGCAGCGGGGGACCCTACAATGAGCAGTTCTTC. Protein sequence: CASSGGPYNEQFF.